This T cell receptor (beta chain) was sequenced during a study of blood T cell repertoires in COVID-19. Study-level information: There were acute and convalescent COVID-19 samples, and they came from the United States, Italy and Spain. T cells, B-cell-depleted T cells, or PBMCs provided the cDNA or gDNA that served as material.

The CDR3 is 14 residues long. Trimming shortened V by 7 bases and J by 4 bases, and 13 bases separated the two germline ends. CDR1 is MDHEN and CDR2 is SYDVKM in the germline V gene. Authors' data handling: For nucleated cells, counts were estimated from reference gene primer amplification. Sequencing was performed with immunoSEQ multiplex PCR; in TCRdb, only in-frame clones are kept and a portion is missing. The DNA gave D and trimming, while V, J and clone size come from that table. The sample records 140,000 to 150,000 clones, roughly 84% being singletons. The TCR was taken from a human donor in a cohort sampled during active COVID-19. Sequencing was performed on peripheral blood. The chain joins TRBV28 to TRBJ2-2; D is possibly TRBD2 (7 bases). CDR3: CASTLGGGTGELFF. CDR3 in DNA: TGTGCCAGCACCCTAGGGGGGGGCACCGGGGAGCTGTTTTTT.